This T cell receptor beta chain was profiled in a study of radiotherapy plus CTLA-4 blockade in lung cancer. Study-wide results and caveats: In blood, after radiotherapy plus ipilimumab, tumor-derived TCR clones expanded. How blood T cell clones changed early, along with interferon-beta, reportedly forecast response best.

V was cut by 3 bases and J by 4 bases, with 18 bases left in between. The germline gives CDR1 SEHNR, CDR2 FQNEAQ (reference sequence). The length of the CDR3 is 16 residues. Focal radiation plus CTLA-4 blockade with ipilimumab was given to patients with chemo-refractory metastatic non-small-cell lung cancer. Comment on this clone: The antigen remains undetermined.

Measured with immunoSEQ multiplex PCR; TCRdb has only the in-frame clones, and not every one. This sample yields about 90,000 clones, of which about three quarters are seen a single time; about an eighth belongs to the top ten. Here the sequenced sample was peripheral blood, taken from a patient treated with radiotherapy plus ipilimumab. The rearrangement uses TRBV7-9 and TRBJ1-1, with a possible D match to TRBD1 (6 bases). The receptor was derived from a human donor with non-small cell lung cancer that progressed on radiotherapy plus ipilimumab. The CDR3 DNA sequence: TGTGCCAGCAGCTTGCATTTGAGGGGGGCCGGCACTGAAGCTTTCTTT. Protein: CASSLHLRGAGTEAFF.